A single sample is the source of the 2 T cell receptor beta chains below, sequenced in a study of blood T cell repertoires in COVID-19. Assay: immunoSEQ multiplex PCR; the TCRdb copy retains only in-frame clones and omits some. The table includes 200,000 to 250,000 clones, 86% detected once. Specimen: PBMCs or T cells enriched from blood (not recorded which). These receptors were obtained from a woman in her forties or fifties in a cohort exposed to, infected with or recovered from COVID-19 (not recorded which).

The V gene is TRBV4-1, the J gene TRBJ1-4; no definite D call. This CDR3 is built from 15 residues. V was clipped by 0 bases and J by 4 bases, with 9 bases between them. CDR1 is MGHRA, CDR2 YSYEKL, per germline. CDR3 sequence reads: CASSQEPGVNEKLFF. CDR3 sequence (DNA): TGCGCCAGCAGCCAAGAACCCGGGGTTAATGAAAAACTGTTTTTT.

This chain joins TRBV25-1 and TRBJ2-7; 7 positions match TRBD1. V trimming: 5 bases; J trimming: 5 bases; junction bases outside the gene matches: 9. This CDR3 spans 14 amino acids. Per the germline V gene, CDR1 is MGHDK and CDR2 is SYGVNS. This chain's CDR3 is CASSWDSPAHEQYF. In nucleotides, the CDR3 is TGTGCCAGCAGTTGGGACAGCCCCGCCCACGAGCAGTACTTC.